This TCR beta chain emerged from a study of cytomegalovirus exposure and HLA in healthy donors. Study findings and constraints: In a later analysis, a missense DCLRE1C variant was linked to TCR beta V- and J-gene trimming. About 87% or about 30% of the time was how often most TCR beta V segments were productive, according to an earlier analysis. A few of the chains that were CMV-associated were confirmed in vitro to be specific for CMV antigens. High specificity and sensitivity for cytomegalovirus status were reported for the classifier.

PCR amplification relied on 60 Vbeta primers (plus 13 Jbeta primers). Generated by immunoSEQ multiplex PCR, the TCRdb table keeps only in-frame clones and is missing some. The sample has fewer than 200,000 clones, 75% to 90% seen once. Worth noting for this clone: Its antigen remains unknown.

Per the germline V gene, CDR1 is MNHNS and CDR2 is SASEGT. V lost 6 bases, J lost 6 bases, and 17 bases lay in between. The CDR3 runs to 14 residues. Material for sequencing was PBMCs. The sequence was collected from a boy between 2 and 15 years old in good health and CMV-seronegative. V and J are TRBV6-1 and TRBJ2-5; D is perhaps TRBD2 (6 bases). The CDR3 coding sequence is TGTGCCAGCAGCATAGAGGAGGGAGCAAAGACCCAGTACTTC. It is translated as CASSIEEGAKTQYF.